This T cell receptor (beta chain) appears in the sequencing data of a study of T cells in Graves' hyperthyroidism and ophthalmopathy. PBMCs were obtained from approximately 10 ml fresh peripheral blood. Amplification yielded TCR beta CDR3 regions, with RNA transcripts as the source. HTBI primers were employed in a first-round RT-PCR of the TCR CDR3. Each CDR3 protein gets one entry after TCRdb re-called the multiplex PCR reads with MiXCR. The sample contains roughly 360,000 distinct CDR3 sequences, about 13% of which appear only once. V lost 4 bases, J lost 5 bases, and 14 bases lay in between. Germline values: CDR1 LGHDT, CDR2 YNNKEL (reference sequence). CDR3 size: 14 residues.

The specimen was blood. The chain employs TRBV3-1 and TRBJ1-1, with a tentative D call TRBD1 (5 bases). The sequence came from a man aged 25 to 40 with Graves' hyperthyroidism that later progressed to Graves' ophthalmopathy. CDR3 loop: CASSRGTPGTEAFF. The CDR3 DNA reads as TGTGCCAGCAGCCGAGGGACCCCCGGAACTGAAGCTTTCTTT.